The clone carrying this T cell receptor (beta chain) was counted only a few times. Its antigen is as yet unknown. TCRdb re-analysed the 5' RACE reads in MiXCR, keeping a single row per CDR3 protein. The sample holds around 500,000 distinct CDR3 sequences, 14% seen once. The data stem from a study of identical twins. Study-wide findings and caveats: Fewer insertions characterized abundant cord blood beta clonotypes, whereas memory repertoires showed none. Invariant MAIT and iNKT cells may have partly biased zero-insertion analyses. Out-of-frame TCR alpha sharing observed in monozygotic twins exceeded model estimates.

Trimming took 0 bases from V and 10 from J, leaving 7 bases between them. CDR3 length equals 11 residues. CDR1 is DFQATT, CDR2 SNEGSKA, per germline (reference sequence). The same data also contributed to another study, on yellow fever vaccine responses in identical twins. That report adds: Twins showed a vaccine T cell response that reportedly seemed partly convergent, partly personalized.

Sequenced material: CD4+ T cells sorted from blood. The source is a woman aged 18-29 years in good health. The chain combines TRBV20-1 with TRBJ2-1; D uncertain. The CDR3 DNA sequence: TGCAGTGCTAGAGAAGAGGCAGAGCAGTTCTTC. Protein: CSAREEAEQFF.